This T cell receptor (beta chain) was identified in a study of identical twins. TCRdb re-called the 5' RACE reads through MiXCR, storing one row per CDR3 protein. The table records roughly 1.6 million distinct CDR3 sequences, roughly 35% of them present only once. Every donor was a healthy Caucasian. The table lists this clonotype with a few counts. CDR1 is LGHDT and CDR2 is YNNKEL in the germline V gene (reference sequence). This CDR3 has 14 amino acids. V lost 4 bases and J 2 bases, leaving 9 bases between the germline ends. Sequenced: cord blood. The V call is TRBV3-1, the J call TRBJ2-1; D possibly corresponds to TRBD1 (6 bases). The TCR originated in a newborn girl in good health. In DNA, the CDR3 is TGTGCCAGCAGCCCCAGACAGGCCTACAATGAGCAGTTCTTC. This sequence encodes CASSPRQAYNEQFF.